The 20 T cell receptor beta chains reported below all come from one sample, sequenced in a study of identical twins. MiXCR, applied by TCRdb to the 5' RACE reads, yields one record per CDR3 protein. The repertoire holds 1.5 million to 2 million distinct CDR3 sequences, with less than 35% as singletons. Sequencing input: cord blood. The origin of the receptors is a newborn girl in good health.

At least ten counts were recorded for this clonotype. This chain uses TRBV20-1 with TRBJ2-1; D might be TRBD2 (6 bases). V was cut by 3 bases and J by 6 bases, with 12 bases left in between. The germline V gene has CDR1 DFQATT and CDR2 SNEGSKA (reference sequence). This CDR3 is 13 amino acids long. Here the CDR3 reads CSARTSSPNEQFF. The CDR3 DNA follows: TGCAGTGCTAGGACTAGTTCCCCCAATGAGCAGTTCTTC.

Only a few counts were recorded for this clonotype. This rearrangement joins TRBV9 to TRBJ2-1; D uncertain. This CDR3 comprises 16 residues. CDR1 and CDR2 (germline): SGDLS, YYNGEE. V shed 0 bases and J shed 0 bases, with 10 bases lying between them. The CDR3 DNA follows: TGTGCCAGCAGCGTAGGGGTCGGAGACTCCTACAATGAGCAGTTCTTC. It yields the protein CASSVGVGDSYNEQFF.

This clonotype has ten or more counts. This chain uses TRBV28 with TRBJ2-7, with D hard to call. The CDR3 covers 12 residues. Germline CDR1 MDHEN, CDR2 SYDVKM. V was clipped by 5 bases and J by 6 bases, with 11 bases between them. The chain's CDR3 is CASSLVVTEQYF. Written as DNA, the CDR3 is TGTGCCAGCAGTCTGGTCGTCACCGAGCAGTACTTC.

This chain links TRBV9 with TRBJ2-1, with unresolved D. V was clipped by 0 bases and J by 6 bases, with 4 bases between them. This CDR3 spans 12 amino acids. The germline gives CDR1 SGDLS, CDR2 YYNGEE. The DNA for the CDR3 is TGTGCCAGCAGCGTAGAGGTCAATGAGCAGTTCTTC. Its protein product is CASSVEVNEQFF.

The chain is built from TRBV25-1 and TRBJ1-2; D possibly corresponds to TRBD1 (5 bases). The V gene lost 8 bases and the J gene lost 4 bases, with 11 bases spanning the gap. The germline V gene has CDR1 MGHDK and CDR2 SYGVNS. CDR3 length equals 12 residues. The CDR3 DNA reads as TGTGCCAGCGGGGCGGGGGGCTATGGCTACACCTTC. It specifies CASGAGGYGYTF.

This chain links TRBV3-1 with TRBJ1-2, with D possibly matching TRBD1 (5 bases). V was clipped by 3 bases and J by 2 bases, with 13 bases between them. Looked up from germline, CDR1 is LGHDT and CDR2 is YNNKEL (reference sequence). The CDR3 is made up of 15 amino acids. CDR3 DNA sequence: TGTGCCAGCAGCCACCTCCGGGACCGGAACTATGGCTACACCTTC. Translation gives CASSHLRDRNYGYTF.

V usage is TRBV27 and J usage is TRBJ2-1; D gene ambiguous. The V end was cut by 5 bases, the J end by 2 bases, with 16 bases between. The CDR3 consists of 16 residues. Per germline, CDR1 MNHEY and CDR2 SMNVEV (reference sequence). The DNA of the CDR3 is TGTGCCAGCAGTACAACGACCCTCCCCACCTACAATGAGCAGTTCTTC. Its translation is CASSTTTLPTYNEQFF.

A few counts support this clonotype. The chain employs TRBV6-2 or TRBV6-3 and TRBJ2-5; a possible D gene is TRBD2 (6 bases). This CDR3 has 16 residues. Between the trimmed V and J ends, which lost 6 bases and 11 bases, there was a span of 28 bases. Germline V gene sequence: CDR1 MNHEY, CDR2 SVGEGT. DNA for the CDR3: TGTGCCAGCAGCTACGGGCGGGAAAGCTTCTACAATGAGCAGTACTTC. Its protein is CASSYGRESFYNEQYF.

This clonotype was seen only a few times. V gene TRBV2 combines with J gene TRBJ1-2; a weak D match, TRBD1 (5 bases). In germline, CDR1 is SNHLY, CDR2 FYNNEI. Deletions cut 6 bases from V and 2 bases from J, with 16 bases between. The CDR3 has 15 residues. The CDR3 sequence: CASRASLGGNYGYTF. CDR3 nucleotide sequence: TGTGCCAGCAGGGCCTCGTTGGGGGGAAACTATGGCTACACCTTC.

This clonotype came up a few times. The chain joins TRBV4-2 to TRBJ2-7; the D gene is possibly TRBD2 (9 bases). This CDR3 is built from 19 residues. Trimming removed 5 bases at V and 0 bases at J, with 26 bases between. Germline CDR1 reads LGHNA; CDR2 reads YNFKEQ. The CDR3 loop reads CASSFTGGSGGPYSYEQYF. CDR3 coding DNA: TGTGCCAGCAGCTTCACAGGGGGTAGCGGGGGCCCCTACTCCTACGAGCAGTACTTC.

The genes are TRBV15 and TRBJ1-5; the match to TRBD1 covers 9 bases. J was trimmed by 1 base and V by 0 bases; bases with no gene match: 4. This CDR3 contains 17 residues. Germline CDR1 LNHNV, CDR2 YYDKDF (reference sequence). CDR3 amino acids: CATSRETQGASNQPQHF. The CDR3 DNA follows: TGTGCCACCAGCAGAGAGACACAGGGGGCCAGCAATCAGCCCCAGCATTTT.

This clonotype appeared a few times. The chain combines TRBV4-1 with TRBJ2-1, with D unclear. CDR1 and CDR2 from the germline V gene are MGHRA and YSYEKL. CDR3 size: 16 residues. V dropped 4 bases and J dropped 0 bases, with 13 bases sitting between them. The CDR3 region has the DNA TGCGCCAGCAGCCCTGGACCTTTTAGCTCCTACAATGAGCAGTTCTTC. Its protein is CASSPGPFSSYNEQFF.

This clonotype occurred a few times. J is TRBJ1-2 and V is TRBV29-1; the D gene is possibly TRBD1 (5 bases). The CDR3 is made up of 13 amino acids. Germline-derived CDR1 and CDR2 are SQVTM and ANQGSEA. V gave up 2 bases and J gave up 5 bases, with 12 bases separating them. This chain's CDR3 is CSVEQPRVYGYTF. In nucleotides, the CDR3 is TGCAGCGTTGAACAGCCCAGGGTTTATGGCTACACCTTC.

CDR3 sequence (DNA): TGTGCCAGCAGCTTGCGGTCTAGCGGGGGGATCGCTAGCACAGATACGCAGTATTTT. Its translation is CASSLRSSGGIASTDTQYF. The rearrangement uses TRBV5-5 and TRBJ2-3, with 11 bases fitting TRBD2. This CDR3 has 19 residues. Trimming took 1 base from V and 0 from J; bases not matched to a gene: 10. The germline gives CDR1 SGHKS, CDR2 YYEKEE (reference sequence).

This chain uses TRBV6-6 with TRBJ1-2; maybe TRBD1 (6 bases). CDR1 is MNHNY, CDR2 SVGAGI, per germline (reference sequence). This CDR3 contains 16 residues. Trimming stripped 5 bases from V and 4 bases from J, with 20 bases between. As DNA, the CDR3 is TGTGCCAGCAGTGTTGAAAGAAGAGGGGGTTTCTATGGCTACACCTTC. This translates into CASSVERRGGFYGYTF.

Only a few counts were recorded for this clonotype. The J gene is TRBJ1-1, the V gene TRBV7-9, with a tentative D call TRBD1 (6 bases). CDR3 length equals 15 residues. V shed 5 bases and J shed 3 bases, with 16 bases lying between them. Germline V CDR1 and CDR2: SEHNR, FQNEAQ (reference sequence). DNA of the CDR3: TGTGCCAGCAGCCCCTATTCTGGGGGCTACACTGAAGCTTTCTTT. This sequence encodes CASSPYSGGYTEAFF.

This clonotype turned up a few times. The V call is TRBV29-1, the J call TRBJ2-1, with 7 positions matching TRBD2. The germline V gene encodes CDR1 SQVTM and CDR2 ANQGSEA. V shed 6 bases and J 8 bases; nucleotides not matched to a gene: 13. The CDR3 spans 14 residues. CDR3 nucleotide sequence: TGCAGCGTACTACTGAGCGGGAAGACCGATGAGCAGTTCTTC. Translation: CSVLLSGKTDEQFF.

In its sample, this clonotype was seen a few times. V gene TRBV27 combines with J gene TRBJ2-3; possibly TRBD1 for D (5 bases). V was pared by 2 bases and J by 5 bases, with 11 bases between. The CDR3 spans 14 residues. Germline V CDR1 and CDR2: MNHEY, SMNVEV (reference sequence). This CDR3 is CASSLQRGIDTQYF. CDR3 DNA: TGTGCCAGCAGTTTACAAAGGGGCATAGATACGCAGTATTTT.

This clonotype has just a few counts. The chain has TRBV12-3 or TRBV12-4 and TRBJ1-4; D is perhaps TRBD1 (5 bases). Trimming pared 5 bases from V and 8 bases from J, leaving 9 bases between. The CDR3 sequence is 12 residues long. CDR3 region: CASSNRLEKLFF. As DNA, the CDR3 is TGTGCCAGCAGTAACAGGTTAGAAAAACTGTTTTTT.

The chain carries TRBV29-1 and TRBJ1-5; D gene unclear. Trimming took 5 bases from V and 0 from J, leaving 11 bases between them. Germline CDR1 reads SQVTM; CDR2 reads ANQGSEA. This CDR3 has 14 residues. The CDR3 DNA reads as TGCAGCGTTTCCGCGGCAGGTAGCAATCAGCCCCAGCATTTT. Protein product: CSVSAAGSNQPQHF.